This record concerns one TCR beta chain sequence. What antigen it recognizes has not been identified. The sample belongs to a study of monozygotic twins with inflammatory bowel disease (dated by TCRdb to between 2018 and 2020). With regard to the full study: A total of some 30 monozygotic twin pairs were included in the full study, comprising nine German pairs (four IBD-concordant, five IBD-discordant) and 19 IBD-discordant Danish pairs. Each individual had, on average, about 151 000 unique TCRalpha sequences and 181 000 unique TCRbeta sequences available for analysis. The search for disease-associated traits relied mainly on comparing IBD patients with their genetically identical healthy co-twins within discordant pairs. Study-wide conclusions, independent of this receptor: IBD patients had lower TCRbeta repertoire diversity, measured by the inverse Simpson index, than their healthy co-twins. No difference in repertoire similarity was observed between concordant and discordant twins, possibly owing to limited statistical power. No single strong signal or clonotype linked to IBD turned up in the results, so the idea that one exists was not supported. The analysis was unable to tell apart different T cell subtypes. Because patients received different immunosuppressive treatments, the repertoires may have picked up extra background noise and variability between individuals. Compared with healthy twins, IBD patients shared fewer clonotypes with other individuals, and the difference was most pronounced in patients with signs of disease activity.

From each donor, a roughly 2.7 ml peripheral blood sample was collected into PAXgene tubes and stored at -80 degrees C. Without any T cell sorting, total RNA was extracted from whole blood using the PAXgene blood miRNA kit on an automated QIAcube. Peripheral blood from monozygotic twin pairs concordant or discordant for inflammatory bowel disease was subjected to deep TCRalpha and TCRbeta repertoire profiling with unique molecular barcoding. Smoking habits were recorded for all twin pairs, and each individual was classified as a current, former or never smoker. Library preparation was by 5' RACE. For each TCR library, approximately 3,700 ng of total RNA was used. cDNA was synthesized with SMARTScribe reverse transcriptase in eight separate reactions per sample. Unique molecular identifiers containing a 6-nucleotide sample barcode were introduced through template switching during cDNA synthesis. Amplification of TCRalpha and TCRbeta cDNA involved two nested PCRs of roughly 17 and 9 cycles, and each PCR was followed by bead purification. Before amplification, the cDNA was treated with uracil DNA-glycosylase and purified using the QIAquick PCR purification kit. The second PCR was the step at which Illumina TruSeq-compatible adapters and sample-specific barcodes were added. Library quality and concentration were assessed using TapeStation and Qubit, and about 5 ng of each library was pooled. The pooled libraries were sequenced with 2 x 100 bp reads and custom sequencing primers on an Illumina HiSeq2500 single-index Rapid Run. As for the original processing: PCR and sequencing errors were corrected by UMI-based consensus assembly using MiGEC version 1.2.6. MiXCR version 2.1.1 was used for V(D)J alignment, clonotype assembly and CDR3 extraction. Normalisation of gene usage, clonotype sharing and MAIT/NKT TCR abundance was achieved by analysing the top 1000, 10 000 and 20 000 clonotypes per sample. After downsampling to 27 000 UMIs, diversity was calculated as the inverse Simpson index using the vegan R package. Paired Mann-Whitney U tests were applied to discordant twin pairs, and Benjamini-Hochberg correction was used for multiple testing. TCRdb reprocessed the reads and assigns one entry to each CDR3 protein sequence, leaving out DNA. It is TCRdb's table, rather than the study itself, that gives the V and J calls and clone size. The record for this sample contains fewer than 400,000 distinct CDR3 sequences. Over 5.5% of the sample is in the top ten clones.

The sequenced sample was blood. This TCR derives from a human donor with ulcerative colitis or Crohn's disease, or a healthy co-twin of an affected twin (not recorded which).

CDR3 loop: CASSQNPGLGVDTQYF. The V and J segments used are TRBV5-1 and TRBJ2-3; the TRBD2 assignment by TCRdb is unverifiable without DNA. From a lookup of the germline V gene, CDR1 and CDR2 are SGHRS and YFSETQ. The CDR3 covers 16 residues, taking in both the cysteine and the phenylalanine. No DNA has been recorded.